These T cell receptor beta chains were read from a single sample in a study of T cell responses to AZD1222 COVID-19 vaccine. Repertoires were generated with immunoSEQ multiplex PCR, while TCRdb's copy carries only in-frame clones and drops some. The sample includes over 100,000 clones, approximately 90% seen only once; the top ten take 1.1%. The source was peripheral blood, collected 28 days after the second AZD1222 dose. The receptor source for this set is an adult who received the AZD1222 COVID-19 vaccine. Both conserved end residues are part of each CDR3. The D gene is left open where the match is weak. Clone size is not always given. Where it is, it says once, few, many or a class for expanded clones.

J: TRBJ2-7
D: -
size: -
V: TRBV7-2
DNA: TGTGCCAGCAGCTTAGTAGAGTACGAGCAGTACTTC
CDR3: CASSLVEYEQYF

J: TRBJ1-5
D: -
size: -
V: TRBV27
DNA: TGTGCCAGCAGTTCCCAAGGGCATAAGCAGCCCCAGCATTTT
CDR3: CASSSQGHKQPQHF

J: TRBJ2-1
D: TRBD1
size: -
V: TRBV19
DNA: TGTGCCAGTAGGTCAACCGGGACAGGGTGGTACAATGAGCAGTTCTTC
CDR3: CASRSTGTGWYNEQFF

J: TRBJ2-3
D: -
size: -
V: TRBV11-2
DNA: TGTGCCAGCAGCTTACCCCGGGACCCCGGGACAGATACGCAGTATTTT
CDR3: CASSLPRDPGTDTQYF

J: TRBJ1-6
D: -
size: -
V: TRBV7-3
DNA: TGTGCCAGCAGCTTACAGGGCCCCTATAATTCACCCCTCCACTTT
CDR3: CASSLQGPYNSPLHF

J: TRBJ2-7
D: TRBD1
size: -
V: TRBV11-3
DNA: TGTGCCAGCAGTCAAGGGGGCAGGGACCACGAGCAGTACTTC
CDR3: CASSQGGRDHEQYF

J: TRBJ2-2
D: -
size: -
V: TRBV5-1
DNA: TGCGCCAGCAGCCCGCTCGGGGGCACCGGGGAGCTGTTTTTT
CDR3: CASSPLGGTGELFF

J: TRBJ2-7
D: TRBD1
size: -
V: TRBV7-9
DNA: TGTGCCAGCAGCTTAGGGGACAGGTTCTACGAGCAGTACTTC
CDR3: CASSLGDRFYEQYF

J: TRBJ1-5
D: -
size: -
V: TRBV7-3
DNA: TGTGCCAGCAGCTTATATGTGGGAGAAGATCAGCCCCAGCATTTT
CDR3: CASSLYVGEDQPQHF

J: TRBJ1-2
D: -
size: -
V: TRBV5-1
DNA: TGCGCCAGCAGCTTGTTTTCTGGGTCTGCAGATAATGGCTACACCTTC
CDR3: CASSLFSGSADNGYTF

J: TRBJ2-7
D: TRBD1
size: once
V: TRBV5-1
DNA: TGCGCCAGCACCCCGGGACAGGGCTACGAGCAGTACTTC
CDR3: CASTPGQGYEQYF

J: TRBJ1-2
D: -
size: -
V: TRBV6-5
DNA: TGTGCCAGCAGCCTAGGGCGGCAGTTCTATGGCTACACCTTC
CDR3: CASSLGRQFYGYTF

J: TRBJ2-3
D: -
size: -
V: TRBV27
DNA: TGTGCCAGCAGCCATGAGTGGGACGTAGATACGCAGTATTTT
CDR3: CASSHEWDVDTQYF

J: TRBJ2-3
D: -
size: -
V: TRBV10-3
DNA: TGTGGGACTCAAATAGGGGGGGGCACAGATACGCAGTATTTT
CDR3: CGTQIGGGTDTQYF

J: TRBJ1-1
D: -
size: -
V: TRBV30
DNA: TGTGCCTGGAGCCCCCCGCGGGTCCGGAACACTGAAGCTTTCTTT
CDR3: CAWSPPRVRNTEAFF

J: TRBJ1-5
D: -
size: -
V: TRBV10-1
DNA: TGCGCCAGCAGGGACAGAAGGGATCAGCCCCAGCATTTT
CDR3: CASRDRRDQPQHF

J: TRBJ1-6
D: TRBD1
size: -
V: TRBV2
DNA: TGTGCCAGCGACAGGGATAATTCACCCCTCCACTTT
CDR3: CASDRDNSPLHF

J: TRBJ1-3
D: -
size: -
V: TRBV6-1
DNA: TGTGCCAGCAGTGAACTGGGACCCGGGAACACCATATATTTT
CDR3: CASSELGPGNTIYF

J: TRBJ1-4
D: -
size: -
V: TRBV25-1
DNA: TGTGCCAGCAGTGAAATTAGAGGCCAAACTAATGAAAAACTGTTTTTT
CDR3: CASSEIRGQTNEKLFF

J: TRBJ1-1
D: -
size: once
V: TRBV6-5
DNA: TGTGCCAGCAGTTACACCGGTGGCAGGAACACTGAAGCTTTCTTT
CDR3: CASSYTGGRNTEAFF

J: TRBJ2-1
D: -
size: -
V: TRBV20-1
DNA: TGCAGTGCTAGTCAGGCGATCGAGCAGTTCTTC
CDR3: CSASQAIEQFF

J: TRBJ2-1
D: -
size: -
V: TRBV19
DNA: TGTGCCAGTAGTATAGGGAGGCCGGACTACTACAATGAGCAGTTCTTC
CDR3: CASSIGRPDYYNEQFF

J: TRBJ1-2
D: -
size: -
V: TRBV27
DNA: TGTGCCAGCAGTTTATGGGGGGATCGTGGCTACACCTTC
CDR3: CASSLWGDRGYTF

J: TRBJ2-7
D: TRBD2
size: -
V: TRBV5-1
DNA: TGCGCCAGCAGCTTGGCTCGCACTAGCGGAACCTACGAGCAGTACTTC
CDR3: CASSLARTSGTYEQYF

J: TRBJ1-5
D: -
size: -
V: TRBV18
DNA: TGTGCCAGCTCACCCCCGTTCGAGCCCCAGCATTTT
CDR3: CASSPPFEPQHF

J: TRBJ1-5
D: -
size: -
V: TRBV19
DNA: TGTGCCAGTAGTATGATGGGGGCATACCAGCCCCAGCATTTT
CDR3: CASSMMGAYQPQHF

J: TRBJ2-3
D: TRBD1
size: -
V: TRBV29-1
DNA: TGCAGCGCACAGGGGGCGCGGGACCGAAGCACAGATACGCAGTATTTT
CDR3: CSAQGARDRSTDTQYF

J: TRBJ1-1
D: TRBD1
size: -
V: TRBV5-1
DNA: TGCGCCAGCAGCCGCGGACAGGCCGACGGCGCTGAAGCTTTCTTT
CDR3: CASSRGQADGAEAFF

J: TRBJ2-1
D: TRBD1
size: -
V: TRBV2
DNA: TGTGCCAGCACTAGACAGGGGGGAGGCAATGAGCAGTTCTTC
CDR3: CASTRQGGGNEQFF

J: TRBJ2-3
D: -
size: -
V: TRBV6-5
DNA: TGTGCCAGCAGTCCCCGGACATTCACAGATACGCAGTATTTT
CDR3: CASSPRTFTDTQYF

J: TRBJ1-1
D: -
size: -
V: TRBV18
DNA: TGTGCCAGCTCACCACAGAAATTGAACACTGAAGCTTTCTTT
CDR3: CASSPQKLNTEAFF

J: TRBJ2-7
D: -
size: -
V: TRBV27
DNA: TGTGCCAGCAGTTTAAGTGGACACCGATACGAGCAGTACTTC
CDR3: CASSLSGHRYEQYF

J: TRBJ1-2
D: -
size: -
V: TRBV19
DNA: TGTGCCAGTAGTCGGACGGTAGGTGGCTACACCTTC
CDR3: CASSRTVGGYTF

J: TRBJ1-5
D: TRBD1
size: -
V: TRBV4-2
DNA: TGTGCCAGCAGCCGGGACAGGGGAGGGGATCAGCCCCAGCATTTT
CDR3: CASSRDRGGDQPQHF

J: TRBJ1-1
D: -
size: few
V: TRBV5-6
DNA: TGTGCCAGCAGCCGGGGGTACGGTTGGAACACTGAAGCTTTCTTT
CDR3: CASSRGYGWNTEAFF

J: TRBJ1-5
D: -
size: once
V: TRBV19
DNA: TGTGCCAGTAGTACTTCAGGGAGCAATCAGCCCCAGCATTTT
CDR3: CASSTSGSNQPQHF

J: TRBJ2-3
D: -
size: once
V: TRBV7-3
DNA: TGTGCCAGCAGCTCCGGGTCGGACCTAAGAATGTATTTT
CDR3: CASSSGSDLRMYF

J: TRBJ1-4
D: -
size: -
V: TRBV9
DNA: TGTGCCAGCAGCGTAGGAAGAGTGACTAATGAAAAACTGTTTTTT
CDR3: CASSVGRVTNEKLFF

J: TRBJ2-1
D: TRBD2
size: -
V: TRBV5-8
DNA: TGTGCCAGCAGCTTGGTACTTCGTAGCGGGAGGGCCAATGAGCAGTTCTTC
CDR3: CASSLVLRSGRANEQFF

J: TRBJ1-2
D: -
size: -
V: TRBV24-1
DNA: TGTGCCACCAGTGATCCCCGGTCAGGGACATATGGCTACACCTTC
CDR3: CATSDPRSGTYGYTF

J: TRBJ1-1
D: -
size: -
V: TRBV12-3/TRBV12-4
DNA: TGTGCCAGCAGTCCCTACAGGGAGACTGAAGCTTTCTTT
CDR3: CASSPYRETEAFF

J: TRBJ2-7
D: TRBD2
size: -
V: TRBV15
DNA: TGTGCCACCAGCCCAGCACGGGGCACGGGACTAGGCACCTACGAGCAGTACTTC
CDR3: CATSPARGTGLGTYEQYF

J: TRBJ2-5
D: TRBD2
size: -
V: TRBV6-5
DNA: TGTGCCACCCGTTATAGCGGGAGTGAGACCCAGTACTTC
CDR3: CATRYSGSETQYF

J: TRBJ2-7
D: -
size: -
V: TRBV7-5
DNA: TGTGCCAGAAGCTTACGACAGTCTAGCTCCTACGAGCAGTACTTC
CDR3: CARSLRQSSSYEQYF

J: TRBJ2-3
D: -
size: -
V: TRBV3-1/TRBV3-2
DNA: TGTGCCAGCAGCCAAGTTGGGAGCACAGATACGCAGTATTTT
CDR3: CASSQVGSTDTQYF

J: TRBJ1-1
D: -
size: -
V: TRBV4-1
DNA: TGCGCCAGCAGCCACCAGCAGCAGGCGGGCTCTGAAGCTTTCTTT
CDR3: CASSHQQQAGSEAFF

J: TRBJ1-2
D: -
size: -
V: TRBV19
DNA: TGTGCCAGTAGTATAGAACCACTGTGGGGCTACACCTTC
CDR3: CASSIEPLWGYTF

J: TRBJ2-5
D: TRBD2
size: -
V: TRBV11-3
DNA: TGTGCCAGCAGCTTAGGGGCGTCAAGCGGGAGCCGCATGGAGACCCAGTACTTC
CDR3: CASSLGASSGSRMETQYF

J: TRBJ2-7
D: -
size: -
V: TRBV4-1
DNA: TGCGCCAGCAGCTTACTTCCTGGGGTTACCTACGAGCAGTACTTC
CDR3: CASSLLPGVTYEQYF

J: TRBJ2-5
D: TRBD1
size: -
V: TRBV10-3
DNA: TGTGCCATCAGTGAGTCCGACAGGGGTCAAGAGACCCAGTACTTC
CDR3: CAISESDRGQETQYF

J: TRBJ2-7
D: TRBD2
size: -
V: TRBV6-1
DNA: TGTGCCAGCAATGACGGGAGGGGCGATTACTCCTACGAGCAGTACTTC
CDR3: CASNDGRGDYSYEQYF

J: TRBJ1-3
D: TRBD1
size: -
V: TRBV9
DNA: TGTGCCAGCAGCGAACAGGGGACCCCTGGAAACACCATATATTTT
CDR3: CASSEQGTPGNTIYF

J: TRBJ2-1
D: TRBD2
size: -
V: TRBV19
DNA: TGTGCCAGTAGTATGGTCGGGACTATCAGCAATGAGCAGTTCTTC
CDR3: CASSMVGTISNEQFF

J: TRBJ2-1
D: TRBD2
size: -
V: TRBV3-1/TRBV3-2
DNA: TGTGCCAGCAGCCAAGTGGTAGCGGGAGTCGATGAGCAGTTCTTC
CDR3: CASSQVVAGVDEQFF

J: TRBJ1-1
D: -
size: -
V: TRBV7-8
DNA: TGTGCCAGCAGCCCCCGGCAGGGCGTCGGCACTGAAGCTTTCTTT
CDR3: CASSPRQGVGTEAFF

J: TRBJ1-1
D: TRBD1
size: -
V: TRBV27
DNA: TGTGCCAGCAGTTTTAGCTCCTTGGGGACAGGGGCCTTGAACACTGAAGCTTTCTTT
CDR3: CASSFSSLGTGALNTEAFF

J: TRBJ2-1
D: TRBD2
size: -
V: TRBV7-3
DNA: TGTGCCAGCAGCTTAATCCTTCTTGGGGCGGGGGGGGACAATGAGCAGTTCTTC
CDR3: CASSLILLGAGGDNEQFF

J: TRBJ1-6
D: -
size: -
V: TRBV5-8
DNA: TGTGCCAGCAGCTCCACGATCTATAATTCACCCCTCCACTTT
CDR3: CASSSTIYNSPLHF

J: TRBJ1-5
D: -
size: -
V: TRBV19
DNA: TGTGCCAGTAGTACAACAAGAAATCGAAATCAGCCCCAGCATTTT
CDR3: CASSTTRNRNQPQHF

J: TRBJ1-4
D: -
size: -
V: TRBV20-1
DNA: TGCAGTGCTAGACTAAGTGAAAAACTGTTTTTT
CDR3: CSARLSEKLFF